The 14 T cell receptor beta chains reported below all come from one sample, sequenced in a study of brain T cells in children with intractable seizures. Surgery cases with the highest brain T cell transcript signatures were chosen for sequencing. Method: immunoSEQ multiplex PCR; TCRdb's copy keeps in-frame clones and lacks some. Altogether over 3,000 clones are present, about 73% being singletons, with the ten largest covering 50%. This specimen was resected brain tissue, taken at surgery. These receptors came from a girl under 10 years old with Rasmussen encephalitis and intractable seizures.

This clone is classed as large (0.1 to 1%). The CDR3 nucleotides read TGTGCCAGCATGAGAACGCAGGCTGGGCGTGGCTACACCTTC. Translating gives CASMRTQAGRGYTF. This rearrangement joins TRBV28 to TRBJ1-2; D is ambiguous. CDR1 is MDHEN, CDR2 SYDVKM, per germline. V lost 7 bases, J lost 7 bases, and 19 bases lay in between. The CDR3 covers 14 residues.

V and J are TRBV9 and TRBJ1-2; D not resolved. The CDR3 totals 16 residues. Trimming cost V 0 bases and J 8 bases, with 20 bases left between them. Looked up from germline, CDR1 is SGDLS and CDR2 is YYNGEE. The CDR3 loop reads CASSVVESGGIEGYTF. In nucleotides, the CDR3 is TGTGCCAGCAGCGTAGTTGAGTCGGGAGGCATCGAGGGCTACACCTTC. The variable domain in full, with the rest retrieved from reference TRBV9 and TRBJ1-2, is DSGVTQTPKHLITATGQRVTLRCSPRSGDLSVYWYQQSLDQGLQFLIQYYNGEERAKGNILERFSAQQFPDLHSELNLSSLELGDSALYFCASSVVESGGIEGYTFGSGTRLTVV.

This chain uses TRBV6-5 with TRBJ2-1, with TRBD2 identical over 11 bases. V lost 0 bases, J lost 7 bases, and 5 bases stayed unmatched. This CDR3 spans 16 amino acids. The germline V gene has CDR1 MNHEY and CDR2 SVGAGI. The CDR3 region has the DNA TGTGCCAGCAGTTACTCGGAGCTAGCGGGAGGAAATGAGCAGTTCTTC. It encodes CASSYSELAGGNEQFF.

This chain joins TRBV28 and TRBJ1-1; no definite D call. The CDR3 runs to 16 residues. V was cut by 4 bases and J by 7 bases, with 22 bases left in between. From germline, CDR1 is MDHEN and CDR2 SYDVKM. CDR3 sequence (DNA): TGTGCCAGCAGTTCTGTCGGCTCAGGAGTGGGGTATGAAGCTTTCTTT. Translation gives CASSSVGSGVGYEAFF.

The chain uses TRBV9 and TRBJ1-4, with TRBD1 as a possible D gene (6 bases). This CDR3 comprises 16 residues. V was shortened by 3 bases and J by 5 bases, with 17 bases between the two germline ends. Germline V gene sequence: CDR1 SGDLS, CDR2 YYNGEE. For the CDR3, the DNA is TGTGCCAGCAGCGCCCGGGAACAGGGTGGGAATGAAAAACTGTTTTTT. Residues: CASSAREQGGNEKLFF.

The V call is TRBV29-1, the J call TRBJ2-7, with TRBD2 as a possible D gene (5 bases). CDR1 and CDR2 from the germline V gene are SQVTM and ANQGSEA. Trimming stripped 6 bases from V and 2 bases from J, with 17 bases between. There are 14 residues in the CDR3. The DNA of the CDR3 is TGCAGCGTGGTTGCCCAGAGAGGGCCCTACGAGCAGTACTTC. Translated, it gives CSVVAQRGPYEQYF.

By proportion, this clone is medium-sized. The genes are TRBV7-9 and TRBJ2-7; 11 bases match TRBD1. The CDR3 is 15 amino acids. V lost 5 bases to trimming and J lost 3 bases; unmatched junction nucleotides: 6. Germline-derived CDR1 and CDR2 are SEHNR and FQNEAQ (reference sequence). The CDR3 bases are TGTGCCAGCAGCCCCCGGACAGGGGGCCGCTACGAGCAGTACTTC. Residues: CASSPRTGGRYEQYF.

By share, this clone ranks as large. The chain combines TRBV6-5 with TRBJ1-1; D is uncertain. Germline V gene data show CDR1 as MNHEY and CDR2 as SVGAGI. Trimming left V 6 bases short and J 3 bases short, with 5 bases between. This CDR3 is 11 amino acids long. CDR3 in amino acids: CASSQYTEAFF. The CDR3 DNA reads TGTGCCAGCAGCCAATACACTGAAGCTTTCTTT.

CDR3 in DNA: TGTGCCACCGGAAGGGCAGCAACTGGAAACACCATATATTTT. This gives the protein CATGRAATGNTIYF. This chain connects TRBV15 to TRBJ1-3; no clear D gene. The V gene lost 8 bases and the J gene lost 2 bases, with 13 bases spanning the gap. Germline loops: CDR1 LNHNV, CDR2 YYDKDF (reference sequence). The CDR3 extends over 14 amino acids.

The V call is TRBV7-9, the J call TRBJ2-3; either TRBD1 or TRBD2 may supply D (5 bases each). The CDR3 loop spans 16 amino acids. Trimming took off 2 bases at V and 2 bases at J, with 14 bases between the two ends. The germline V gene has CDR1 SEHNR and CDR2 FQNEAQ (reference sequence). CDR3 nucleotides: TGTGCCAGCAGCTTACCAGGCAGGGAGCCCACAGATACGCAGTATTTT. The encoded protein is CASSLPGREPTDTQYF.

This clone was picked up a small number of times. The chain has TRBV2 and TRBJ1-3, with D possibly being TRBD1 (6 bases). In germline, CDR1 is SNHLY, CDR2 FYNNEI. The V gene lost 5 bases and the J gene lost 3 bases, with 11 bases spanning the gap. The CDR3 runs 14 residues. CDR3 sequence: CASSTDRVGNTIYF. Here the CDR3 DNA reads TGTGCCAGCAGTACGGACAGAGTTGGAAACACCATATATTTT.

This clone is medium-sized by share. This chain links TRBV9 with TRBJ2-1; 9 bases are shared with TRBD2. J gave up 4 bases and V 0 bases, and 11 bases lay outside the gene matches. The CDR3 extends over 18 amino acids. Germline V gene data show CDR1 as SGDLS and CDR2 as YYNGEE. CDR3 in DNA: TGTGCCAGCAGCGTAGCCCTGGGAGCTAGCGGGGCGTACAATGAGCAGTTCTTC. Translation: CASSVALGASGAYNEQFF. Supplemented by reference TRBV9 and TRBJ2-1, the full variable domain reads DSGVTQTPKHLITATGQRVTLRCSPRSGDLSVYWYQQSLDQGLQFLIQYYNGEERAKGNILERFSAQQFPDLHSELNLSSLELGDSALYFCASSVALGASGAYNEQFFGPGTRLTVL.

The genes are TRBV29-1 and TRBJ1-2, with 9 bases identical to TRBD1. The ends lost 5 bases at V and 1 base at J; junction bases unmatched: 11. Germline CDR1 and CDR2: SQVTM and ANQGSEA. The CDR3 extends over 16 amino acids. DNA for the CDR3: TGCAGCGTTTACCCCGGCGGACAGGGGTTTAACTATGGCTACACCTTC. This encodes CSVYPGGQGFNYGYTF.

This clone is termed large. V gene TRBV6-5 combines with J gene TRBJ1-6; D uncertain. V lost 6 bases to trimming and J lost 7 bases, with 13 bases between them. This CDR3 has 14 residues. Germline assignment: CDR1 MNHEY and CDR2 SVGAGI. Here the CDR3 reads CASRSVAGNSPLHF. The CDR3 bases are TGTGCCAGCAGATCAGTAGCGGGAAATTCACCCCTCCACTTT.